These 30 T cell receptor beta chains were sequenced from one sample in a study of Graves' ophthalmopathy and Graves' hyperthyroidism. TCR beta CDR3 regions were amplified from RNA transcripts. HTBI primers were employed in first-round RT-PCR, then a second-round multiplex PCR followed. TCRdb re-called the multiplex PCR reads with MiXCR, one entry per CDR3 protein. The sample lists around 1,200,000 distinct CDR3 sequences, about 38% occurring once. The specimen was peripheral blood or thyroid tissue (not recorded which). These receptors were obtained from an adult man with Graves' hyperthyroidism.

This clonotype turned up a few times. A much larger clonotype is one base distant, so this may be a read error. The chain couples TRBV20-1 to TRBJ2-5; tentatively, D is TRBD2 (6 bases). There are 11 residues in the CDR3. Trimming took 7 bases from V and 0 from J, leaving 6 bases between them. The V gene's germline CDR1 is DFQATT and CDR2 SNEGSKA (reference sequence). CDR3 in DNA: TGCAGTGGGGAGGACCAAGAGACCCAGTACTTC. Amino acids: CSGEDQETQYF.

This clonotype was observed a handful of times. The rearrangement links TRBV27 to TRBJ2-7; 11 bases agree with TRBD2. V was clipped by 5 bases and J by 6 bases; unmatched bases: 3. Germline CDR1 MNHEY, CDR2 SMNVEV (reference sequence). This CDR3 has 13 amino acids. DNA for the CDR3: TGTGCCAGCAGTCCCGGGACTAGCGGCGAGCAGTACTTC. It translates to CASSPGTSGEQYF.

This clonotype was recorded many times. The CDR3 spells CASSLVGTGFTREQYF. CDR3 bases: TGTGCCAGCAGCTTAGTTGGGACAGGGTTCACTCGCGAGCAGTACTTC. V usage is TRBV11-2 and J usage is TRBJ2-7; the match to TRBD1 covers 9 bases. Germline V gene data show CDR1 as SGHAT and CDR2 as FQNNGV. J was trimmed by 6 bases and V by 1 base; bases with no gene match: 10. The CDR3 consists of 16 residues.

This clonotype appeared many times. This chain links TRBV6-6 with TRBJ1-5; possibly TRBD1 for D (5 bases). Germline lookup yields CDR1 MNHNY and CDR2 SVGAGI (reference sequence). CDR3 size: 16 residues. V lost 6 bases and J lost 7, with 22 bases in between. CDR3 in amino acids: CASREAQGLLGQPQHF. CDR3 in DNA: TGTGCCAGCAGGGAGGCCCAGGGCCTTCTGGGGCAGCCCCAGCATTTT.

To note about this clonotype: A junction end diverges from the germline sequence, so it may reflect a read error. The J gene is TRBJ1-1, the V gene TRBV10-2, with D tentatively TRBD1 (5 bases). CDR3 size: 14 residues. CDR1 is WSHSY, CDR2 SAAADI, per germline. The CDR3 sequence is CASRTGRQNTEASF. The CDR3 DNA reads TGTGCCAGCAGAACGGGACGGCAGAACACTGAAGCTTCCTTT.

This chain links TRBV20-1 with TRBJ1-3; unclear D gene. The CDR3 runs 9 residues. Germline V gives CDR1 DFQATT, CDR2 SNEGSKA (reference sequence). The ends were cut back, 4 bases at V and 15 bases at J, with 10 bases in the middle. Written as DNA, the CDR3 is TGCAGTGCTAAGGGCACAGCATATTTT. Translating gives CSAKGTAYF.

This sequence joins TRBV29-1 and TRBJ1-1, with no clear D. The CDR3 runs 12 residues. Germline V gene data show CDR1 as SQVTM and CDR2 as ANQGSEA. Deletions cut 6 bases from V and 1 base from J, with 9 bases between. CDR3 nucleotides: TGCAGCGTCTCCGGGCAGAACACTGAAGCTTTCTTT. Protein sequence: CSVSGQNTEAFF.

This clonotype appeared a few times. The chain has TRBV4-1 and TRBJ1-2, with a possible D match to TRBD1 (5 bases). The CDR3 runs to 16 residues. V gave up 2 bases and J gave up 3 bases, with 16 bases separating them. Germline loops: CDR1 MGHRA, CDR2 YSYEKL. Here the CDR3 reads CASSQPGRDGDYGYTF. CDR3 in DNA: TGCGCCAGCAGCCAACCAGGACGGGACGGCGACTATGGCTACACCTTC.

The gene calls are TRBV15 and TRBJ1-1, with a tentative D call TRBD1 (6 bases). Germline CDR1 is LNHNV and CDR2 is YYDKDF (reference sequence). V lost 3 bases and J 4 bases, leaving 18 bases between the germline ends. This CDR3 spans 16 amino acids. The CDR3 DNA reads TGTGCCACCAGCAGCGGAGGCGGGGGCGAGGGCACTGAAGCTTTCTTT. Encoded protein: CATSSGGGGEGTEAFF.

Many counts were recorded for this clonotype. The chain has TRBV7-2 and TRBJ1-5; no definite D call. The germline CDR1 and CDR2 sequences are SGHTA and FQGNSA. V lost 5 bases, J lost 5 bases, and 13 bases lay in between. The CDR3 spans 14 residues. The DNA of the CDR3 is TGTGCCAGCAGCCGCTACGCGGGAGATCAGCCCCAGCATTTT. This translates into CASSRYAGDQPQHF.

The table lists this clonotype with a few counts. The rearrangement uses TRBV5-1 and TRBJ2-7; D possibly corresponds to TRBD1 (6 bases). CDR1 is SGHRS and CDR2 is YFSETQ in the germline V gene. CDR3 length: 15 residues. V lost 4 bases and J lost 7, with 21 bases in between. The CDR3 sequence is CASSLTGLYYEEQYF. As DNA, the CDR3 is TGCGCCAGCAGCCTAACAGGGTTATACTACGAAGAGCAGTACTTC.

This clonotype was observed at least ten times. V is TRBV7-2 and J is TRBJ2-7; D is unresolved. The V end was cut by 4 bases, the J end by 4 bases, with 5 bases between. Germline lookup yields CDR1 SGHTA and CDR2 FQGNSA. The CDR3 consists of 11 residues. The CDR3 DNA follows: TGTGCCAGCAGCTCAAAATACGAGCAGTACTTC. It codes for CASSSKYEQYF.

The gene calls are TRBV5-4 and TRBJ1-5; no clear D. CDR1 and CDR2 from the germline V gene are SGHNT and YYREEE (reference sequence). Trimming shortened V by 0 bases and J by 11 bases, and 21 bases separated the two germline ends. The CDR3 spans 16 residues. CDR3 nucleotides: TGTGCCAGCAGCTTGGGCCGGGCGGGAGAACTCCGGACCCAGCATTTT. Amino acid sequence: CASSLGRAGELRTQHF.

This clonotype was observed a single time. The chain is built from TRBV15 and TRBJ2-7, with D possibly TRBD1 on 5 matching bases. The germline CDR1 and CDR2 sequences are LNHNV and YYDKDF (reference sequence). V lost 0 bases, J lost 4 bases, and 10 bases lay in between. This CDR3 is built from 14 residues. The CDR3 DNA follows: TGTGCCACCAGCAGAGATCGACAGTGGTACGAGCAGTACTTC. Protein: CATSRDRQWYEQYF.

Points on this clonotype: A read error is likely, as this CDR3 ends without the conserved phenylalanine or tryptophan. The DNA is left out, because the CDR3 cannot be placed on it with certainty; the CDR3 is given as TCRdb lists it. The chain recombines TRBV5-6 with TRBJ2-7; TRBD1 is taken as the D call from the table, unchecked against the DNA. The CDR3 is 8 residues long, counting both termini. Per germline, CDR1 SGHDT and CDR2 YYEEEE. Here the CDR3 reads CASSSTGQ.

This clonotype was observed many times. The V and J genes are TRBV20-1 and TRBJ2-5, with 9 nucleotides matching TRBD2. V gave up 3 bases and J gave up 2 bases; unmatched junction bases: 7. Germline V gives CDR1 DFQATT, CDR2 SNEGSKA (reference sequence). The CDR3 sequence is 15 residues long. CDR3 nucleotide sequence: TGCAGTGCTAGTAAAAGCGGGGGGACTCAAGAGACCCAGTACTTC. The encoded protein is CSASKSGGTQETQYF.

This chain joins TRBV29-1 and TRBJ2-5, with 7 bases lining up with TRBD1. Germline lookup yields CDR1 SQVTM and CDR2 ANQGSEA. The CDR3 consists of 13 residues. J lost 5 bases, V lost 4 bases, and 7 bases had no gene match. CDR3 sequence reads: CSVARTGYETQYF. The CDR3 coding sequence is TGCAGCGTTGCCCGGACAGGTTACGAGACCCAGTACTTC.

This clonotype came up a few times. This chain connects TRBV11-2 to TRBJ2-7, with a weak D call TRBD2 (5 bases). V lost 5 bases to trimming and J lost 7 bases, with 15 bases between them. CDR3 length equals 13 residues. In germline, CDR1 is SGHAT, CDR2 FQNNGV. The CDR3 nucleotides are TGTGCCAGCAGCGTCGGGATCGTTGGGGAGCAGTACTTC. Its protein is CASSVGIVGEQYF. Full variable domain (remainder filled in from reference TRBV11-2 and TRBJ2-7): EAGVAQSPRYKIIEKRQSVAFWCNPISGHATLYWYQQILGQGPKLLIQFQNNGVVDDSQLPKDRFSAERLKGVDSTLKIQPAKLEDSAVYLCASSVGIVGEQYFGPGTRLTVT.

At least ten counts were recorded for this clonotype. The DNA for the CDR3 is TGTGCCAGCAGCTTAGGGATACAGGGGGCCGGGGCCAACGTCCTGACTTTC. Its translation is CASSLGIQGAGANVLTF. The genes are TRBV7-6 and TRBJ2-6; 9 bases agree with TRBD1. Per the germline V gene, CDR1 is SGHVS and CDR2 is FNYEAQ. The J segment lost 4 bases and the V segment lost 1 base, leaving 5 bases of the junction unmatched. The CDR3 covers 17 residues.

The sample holds many counts of this clonotype. This chain uses TRBV7-9 with TRBJ2-7; 7 bases agree with TRBD2. CDR3 size: 13 residues. Germline V gene lookup returns CDR1 SEHNR and CDR2 FQNEAQ (reference sequence). Trimming took 2 bases from V and 5 from J; bases not matched to a gene: 3. The CDR3, as DNA: TGTGCCAGCAGCTTATGGGAGGGCCACGAGCAGTACTTC. Translation: CASSLWEGHEQYF.

The chain employs TRBV12-3 or TRBV12-4 and TRBJ2-7; 8 positions agree with TRBD1. The CDR3 spans 14 residues. V lost 3 bases, J lost 3 bases, and 4 bases stayed unmatched. DNA of the CDR3: TGTGCCAGCAGTTTTTGGGACAGGAACTACGAGCAGTACTTC. This codes for CASSFWDRNYEQYF.

A note on this clonotype: This may come from a read error, since a much larger clone is one base off. The CDR3 DNA reads as TGTGCCAGTAGTCTTAGGGACCAGGGTGACGGGGCCAACGTCCTGACTTTC. Translating it yields CASSLRDQGDGANVLTF. The chain links TRBV19 to TRBJ2-6; D may match TRBD1 or TRBD2 (5 bases each). Per germline, CDR1 LNHDA and CDR2 SQIVND (reference sequence). The CDR3 has 17 amino acids. Between the trimmed V and J ends, which lost 5 bases and 4 bases, there was a span of 18 bases.

Many counts were recorded for this clonotype. The chain is built from TRBV20-1 and TRBJ2-6, with D maybe TRBD1 (6 bases). Germline V gives CDR1 DFQATT, CDR2 SNEGSKA (reference sequence). V was shortened by 6 bases and J by 4 bases, with 16 bases between the two germline ends. The CDR3 consists of 15 residues. The CDR3 DNA reads as TGCAGTGCCACCTCAGGGGTTTACGGGGCCAACGTCCTGACTTTC. Translating it yields CSATSGVYGANVLTF.

In this sample, this clonotype turned up many times. V and J are TRBV2 and TRBJ1-1, with 7 bases that match TRBD1. There are 13 residues in the CDR3. In germline, CDR1 is SNHLY, CDR2 FYNNEI. After removal of 6 bases from V and 5 bases from J, the junction contained 6 bases not matched to a gene. DNA for the CDR3: TGTGCCAGCAGGGACACAGGGGTTACTGAAGCTTTCTTT. Its translation: CASRDTGVTEAFF.

Details on this clonotype: The CDR3 ends on some other residue instead of the conserved phenylalanine or tryptophan, so this is likely a read error. No DNA is shown, since the ends of the CDR3 on it are uncertain; the CDR3 is the one TCRdb lists. The V and J genes are TRBV7-2 and TRBJ2-5; TRBD2 reflects the table's D call only, with no check against the DNA. The germline V gene encodes CDR1 SGHTA and CDR2 FQGNSA. Ends included, the CDR3 has 10 residues. The CDR3 is CASSLTPWTS.

This clonotype has only a few counts. CDR3 loop: CAWSTVGEREQGYTF. CDR3 DNA: TGTGCCTGGAGCACCGTCGGGGAGAGAGAGCAGGGCTACACCTTC. The chain combines TRBV30 with TRBJ1-2; D unclear. CDR1 and CDR2 (germline): GTSNPN, SVGIG (reference sequence). V was pared by 3 bases and J by 8 bases, with 22 bases between. This CDR3 comprises 15 residues.

The V and J genes are TRBV7-7 and TRBJ2-5; D may be TRBD1 or TRBD2 (6 bases each). There are 15 residues in the CDR3. V gave up 0 bases and J gave up 5 bases, with 13 bases separating them. Germline lookup yields CDR1 SSHAT and CDR2 FNYEAQ (reference sequence). The CDR3 nucleotides read TGTGCCAGCAGCTTAGCGGTGGGGGGCTGGGAGACCCAGTACTTC. Amino acids: CASSLAVGGWETQYF.

The table lists this clonotype with many counts. The V call is TRBV3-1, the J call TRBJ1-2; the D gene is possibly TRBD1 (5 bases). Germline loops: CDR1 LGHDT, CDR2 YNNKEL (reference sequence). V was cut by 1 base and J by 4 bases, with 7 bases left in between. This CDR3 comprises 13 residues. CDR3 sequence reads: CASSQADTYGYTF. The CDR3 DNA reads as TGTGCCAGCAGCCAAGCGGACACCTATGGCTACACCTTC.

This clonotype was detected many times. The gene calls are TRBV25-1 and TRBJ1-6, with D possibly matching TRBD1 (5 bases). Per the germline V gene, CDR1 is MGHDK and CDR2 is SYGVNS. The CDR3 spans 12 residues. The V gene lost 3 bases and the J gene lost 14 bases, with 11 bases spanning the gap. The CDR3 protein is CASSDHQGTLHF. The CDR3 DNA reads TGTGCCAGCAGTGACCACCAGGGAACCCTCCACTTT.

This clonotype came up a few times. The CDR3: CASNPLWGNDQPQHF. The CDR3 DNA reads TGTGCCAGTAATCCCCTGTGGGGAAACGATCAGCCCCAGCATTTT. The chain uses TRBV19 and TRBJ1-5; D call uncertain. Deletions cut 7 bases from V and 5 bases from J, with 18 bases between. The CDR3 is made up of 15 amino acids. The germline V gene encodes CDR1 LNHDA and CDR2 SQIVND (reference sequence).